This T cell receptor (beta chain) was captured in a study of OX40 agonist ivuxolimab in advanced cancers. Some clones are missing from TCRdb's copy, which holds only in-frame ones; the method was immunoSEQ multiplex PCR. The sample carries some 60,000 clones, less than 95% recorded once. This clone was seen only once. Sequencing was performed on CD4+ or CD8+ T cells sorted from blood, taken in a trial of the OX40 agonist ivuxolimab. The sequence was obtained from an adult with an advanced solid tumor such as melanoma, head and neck, liver or kidney cancer.

The CDR3 nucleotides are TGTGCCAGTAGTACGGTCACCGGGGAGCTGTTTTTT. This codes for CASSTVTGELFF. The chain carries TRBV19 and TRBJ2-2; D call uncertain. CDR3 length equals 12 residues. Trimming cost V 4 bases and J 4 bases, with 4 bases left between them. Germline CDR1 reads LNHDA; CDR2 reads SQIVND (reference sequence).